This T cell receptor beta chain was sequenced for a study of blood T cell repertoires in COVID-19. About the research overall: PBMCs, B-cell-depleted T cells, or T cells were the source of the cDNA or gDNA that made up the material.

Profiled with immunoSEQ multiplex PCR; TCRdb holds only in-frame clones, not every one. Here the sample spans 250,000 to 300,000 clones, 80% to 90% being singletons. Trimming pared 0 bases from V and 7 bases from J, leaving 13 bases between. Germline CDR1 reads SGDLS; CDR2 reads YYNGEE. This CDR3 spans 14 amino acids. The V and J genes are TRBV9 and TRBJ1-1, with D hard to call. This receptor was obtained from a woman aged 30 to 39 with active or convalescent COVID-19. Sequenced: peripheral blood. The CDR3 DNA sequence: TGTGCCAGCAGCGTAGGGCGGGCCGTTGGTGAAGCTTTCTTT. Its translation is CASSVGRAVGEAFF.